Listed below are T cell receptor beta chains from one sample, sequenced in a study of T-cell memory formation after mild COVID-19. TCRdb re-called the 5' RACE reads with MiXCR, one entry per CDR3 protein. This sample carries 250,000 to 350,000 distinct CDR3 sequences, approximately 15% of them seen once, and the ten largest clones take under 25%. The source material was PBMCs or a T cell subset sorted from them (not recorded which). Every receptor here comes from a man aged 18 to 30 who had mild COVID-19 (a few samples of this study predate the infection). Cell type and time point are not known. Each CDR3 is given with its conserved first and last residue. The D gene is left open where the match is weak. Rows may omit the clone size; those that give it use once, few, many or a size class.

NA	TRBV29-1	NA	TRBJ2-7	TGCAGCGTTGAAAGTCAGGATCTAGACGAGCAGTACTTC	CSVESQDLDEQYF
NA	TRBV12-3/TRBV12-4	few	TRBJ1-2	TGTGCCAGCAGTTTTTCCCGTGGCAACTATGGCTACACCTTC	CASSFSRGNYGYTF
TRBD2	TRBV6-6	many	TRBJ2-1	TGTGCCAGCAGGGACACGGAGCGGGGGGACTACAATGAGCAGTTCTTC	CASRDTERGDYNEQFF
NA	TRBV7-9	few	TRBJ1-2	TGTGCCAGCAGCTTAGGACGTACTAACTATGGCTACACCTTC	CASSLGRTNYGYTF
NA	TRBV12-3/TRBV12-4	few	TRBJ2-5	TGTGCCAGCAGTTTAGCGCGGGCATCCGTGTTGACCCAGTACTTC	CASSLARASVLTQYF
NA	TRBV10-2	NA	TRBJ2-1	TGCGCCAGCAGTGAGGGCCATGAGCAGTTCTTC	CASSEGHEQFF
NA	TRBV12-3/TRBV12-4	few	TRBJ1-5	TGTGCCAGCAGTTACAGATTCCAGCCCCAGCATTTT	CASSYRFQPQHF
TRBD1	TRBV7-2	many	TRBJ2-3	TGTGCCAGCAGCCTCGGGGACAGCGTGATTACAGATACGCAGTATTTT	CASSLGDSVITDTQYF
NA	TRBV27	NA	TRBJ1-1	TGTGCCAGCAGTTTCTCGGCTGGCCCTCGCACTGAAGCTTTCTTT	CASSFSAGPRTEAFF
NA	TRBV7-2	NA	TRBJ2-3	TGTGCCAGCGACATGGGGACCACAGATACGCAGTATTTT	CASDMGTTDTQYF
TRBD2	TRBV7-2	NA	TRBJ2-5	TGTGCCAGCAGTCGGACTAGCGGGGCACAAGAGACCCAGTACTTC	CASSRTSGAQETQYF
TRBD1	TRBV5-1	NA	TRBJ2-6	TGCGCCAGCAGCTTGGTGGGGACAGGGTACTCTGGGGCCAACGTCCTGACTTTC	CASSLVGTGYSGANVLTF
TRBD1	TRBV18	many	TRBJ2-1	TGTGCCAGCTCACCAGGGACAGGGGACAATGAGCAGTTCTTC	CASSPGTGDNEQFF
NA	TRBV18	NA	TRBJ2-1	TGTGCCAGCTCACTGGGGACCACAGAGCCTGTGCAGTTCTTC	CASSLGTTEPVQFF
TRBD1	TRBV20-1	many	TRBJ2-2	TGCAGTGCCCCGGACAGGACGAACACCGGGGAGCTGTTTTTT	CSAPDRTNTGELFF
NA	TRBV29-1	few	TRBJ1-4	TGCAGCGCGTCTACGGGGGCGGAAAAACTGTTTTTT	CSASTGAEKLFF
NA	TRBV9	few	TRBJ2-3	TGTGCCAGCAGCGTGGAGGGTCCTACGCAGTATTTT	CASSVEGPTQYF
NA	TRBV19	NA	TRBJ2-1	TGTGCCAGTAGTATGACTCGAGGGTACAATGAGCAGTTCTTC	CASSMTRGYNEQFF
TRBD1	TRBV6-5	NA	TRBJ2-6	TGTGCCAGCAGTTACGGGACAGGCTCTGGGGCCAACGTCCTGACTTTC	CASSYGTGSGANVLTF
TRBD2	TRBV20-1	NA	TRBJ2-3	TGCAGTGCCCAACTAGCGGGGACGGCAGATACGCAGTATTTT	CSAQLAGTADTQYF
NA	TRBV10-3	NA	TRBJ2-7	TGTGCCATCAGTGAGTCGAAGGGAGGAACAGGGTGGTTCTACGAGCAGTACTTC	CAISESKGGTGWFYEQYF
NA	TRBV5-4	NA	TRBJ2-2	TGTGCCAGCAGCCTGCCCGGGACCCTCGGCGGGGAGCTGTTTTTT	CASSLPGTLGGELFF
NA	TRBV6-5	NA	TRBJ2-6	TGTGCCAGCAGCATCCGCCTCTATTCTTTCTCTGGGGCCAACGTCCTGACTTTC	CASSIRLYSFSGANVLTF
NA	TRBV7-2	many	TRBJ1-2	TGTGCCAGCAGCTCCCGGGGAGGGAACGGCTACACCTTC	CASSSRGGNGYTF
NA	TRBV12-3/TRBV12-4	few	TRBJ2-1	TGTGCCAGCAACCAAGGCAACGACAATGAGCAGTTCTTC	CASNQGNDNEQFF
NA	TRBV12-3/TRBV12-4	few	TRBJ2-2	TGTGCCAGTCTCAGGGTTGGGGAGCTGTTTTTT	CASLRVGELFF
NA	TRBV5-1	many	TRBJ2-1	TGCGCCAGCAGCTTGGAAGGTAATGAGCAGTTCTTC	CASSLEGNEQFF
NA	TRBV6-5	NA	TRBJ1-1	TGTGCCAGCAGTTACACGGGACAGAACACTGAAGCTTTCTTT	CASSYTGQNTEAFF
NA	TRBV14	few	TRBJ2-3	TGTGCCAGCAGCCAAGAGCGGGTCGGCACAGATACGCAGTATTTT	CASSQERVGTDTQYF
TRBD1	TRBV3-1	NA	TRBJ1-6	TGTGCCAGCAGCCAAGACCACAGGGGGCTTCGCTCACCCCTCCACTTT	CASSQDHRGLRSPLHF
NA	TRBV30	NA	TRBJ2-5	TGTGCCTACAATAGGGGCGGGGAGACCCAGTACTTC	CAYNRGGETQYF
NA	TRBV10-3	few	TRBJ1-5	TGTGCCATCAGAGCCCAGAGCAATCAGCCCCAGCATTTT	CAIRAQSNQPQHF
NA	TRBV3-1	NA	TRBJ1-5	TGTGCCAGCAGCCAAGGCAACTATCAGCCCCAGCATTTT	CASSQGNYQPQHF
NA	TRBV4-3	NA	TRBJ2-4	TGCGCCAGCAGCCGCACTTGGTGGTCCAAAAACATTCAGTACTTC	CASSRTWWSKNIQYF
NA	TRBV5-1	many	TRBJ1-1	TGCGCCAGCAGCGTGGGGACAATGAACACTGAAGCTTTCTTT	CASSVGTMNTEAFF
TRBD1	TRBV18	NA	TRBJ1-2	TGTGCCAGCTCACCGGACCGGGACAGGAATGGCTACACCTTC	CASSPDRDRNGYTF
TRBD2	TRBV9	NA	TRBJ2-1	TGTGCCAGCAGCCCCAATCCCCTCGGGGGGGCCTTGGCGGAGCAGTTCTTC	CASSPNPLGGALAEQFF
NA	TRBV5-6	NA	TRBJ1-2	TGTGCCAGCAGCTTGTCTCCGGCGGATGGCTACACCTTC	CASSLSPADGYTF
NA	TRBV19	NA	TRBJ1-4	TGTGCCAGTAGTATATGGCAGGCCGATGAAAAACTGTTTTTT	CASSIWQADEKLFF
TRBD2	TRBV5-4	NA	TRBJ2-3	TGTGCCAGCAGCCTAAAGGGACTAGCGGGTGTGGATACGCAGTATTTT	CASSLKGLAGVDTQYF
TRBD2	TRBV28	NA	TRBJ2-5	TGTGCCAGCAGTTCCCCCGGGACTAAAGAGACCCAGTACTTC	CASSSPGTKETQYF
NA	TRBV18	NA	TRBJ1-1	TGTGCCAGCTCATCCGCATCAGCCGAAGCTTTCTTT	CASSSASAEAFF
TRBD1	TRBV12-3/TRBV12-4	NA	TRBJ2-6	TGTGCCAGCAGTGGCCCCCGGGACAGGGGTCGGAGGAGTTCTGGGGCCAACGTCCTGACTTTC	CASSGPRDRGRRSSGANVLTF
NA	TRBV6-5	NA	TRBJ2-5	TGTGCCAGCAGTTCGGACTCCTCCTCGGAGACCCAGTACTTC	CASSSDSSSETQYF
NA	TRBV4-2	few	TRBJ2-2	TGTGCCAGCAGCCAAGATTATGACGGGGAGCTGTTTTTT	CASSQDYDGELFF
TRBD1	TRBV7-3	NA	TRBJ2-1	TGTGCCAGCAGCTTAGCCCCAGGGGGCAACCCCTACAATGAGCAGTTCTTC	CASSLAPGGNPYNEQFF
NA	TRBV3-1	many	TRBJ2-5	TGTGCCAGCAGCCAGGCCCAAGGGCAAGAGACCCAGTACTTC	CASSQAQGQETQYF